This TCR beta chain was documented in a study of T cell changes during pregnancy in multiple sclerosis. Trimming removed 7 bases from V and 2 bases from J, with 13 bases in between. Germline loops: CDR1 MNHEY, CDR2 SVGAGI. The CDR3 is 14 residues long. Profiled with immunoSEQ multiplex PCR; TCRdb holds only in-frame clones, not every one. This sample has tens of thousands of clones; over 80% occur once, and the top ten carry 0.6% to 0.9%. The V and J genes are TRBV6-5 and TRBJ2-3; the D gene is possibly TRBD2 (5 bases). The TCR originated in a female donor with multiple sclerosis, enrolled in a pregnancy study. This sample comprised CD4+ T cells from peripheral blood mononuclear cells, obtained in the first trimester of pregnancy. CDR3 sequence: CASTEGPHTDTQYF. CDR3 nucleotides: TGTGCCAGCACAGAGGGCCCACACACAGATACGCAGTATTTT.